Shown below are 10 T cell receptor beta chains from a single sample sequenced in a study of blood T cell repertoires in COVID-19. Using immunoSEQ multiplex PCR, the repertoire was profiled, and TCRdb retains in-frame clones only, with some absent. Seen here are 250,000 to 350,000 clones, roughly 84% observed once, and the top ten hold almost 1.5%. Sequencing was carried out using peripheral blood. The receptors shown here come from a human donor with COVID-19, enrolled during active disease. The donor label of this sample is uncertain.

This clone is a singleton in its sample. The chain uses TRBV4-3 and TRBJ2-3, with 9 bases matching TRBD2. The ends lost 1 base at V and 6 bases at J; junction bases unmatched: 8. CDR3 size: 16 residues. In germline, CDR1 is LGHNA, CDR2 YSLEER. CDR3 DNA sequence: TGCGCCAGCAGCCAAGTGAGGCGGGAGGGCCGGGATACGCAGTATTTT. Translation gives CASSQVRREGRDTQYF.

This clone was seen once. The chain links TRBV7-9 to TRBJ2-1; D call uncertain. V lost 3 bases to trimming and J lost 0 bases, with 12 bases between them. The CDR3 is 16 residues long. Per germline, CDR1 SEHNR and CDR2 FQNEAQ (reference sequence). The CDR3 bases are TGTGCCAGCAGCTTTGGTGGGCCGAGCTCCTACAATGAGCAGTTCTTC. Its protein is CASSFGGPSSYNEQFF.

The V call is TRBV5-4, the J call TRBJ1-3; D possibly corresponds to TRBD1 (6 bases). Per the germline V gene, CDR1 is SGHNT and CDR2 is YYREEE (reference sequence). The length of the CDR3 is 16 residues. Deletions cut 1 base from V and 3 bases from J, with 14 bases between. The CDR3, as DNA: TGTGCCAGCAGCTTGATGTCCCAGGGGATTGGAAACACCATATATTTT. Translated, it gives CASSLMSQGIGNTIYF. Complete variable domain (other parts from reference TRBV5-4 and TRBJ1-3): ETGVTQSPTHLIKTRGQQVTLRCSSQSGHNTVSWYQQALGQGPQFIFQYYREEENGRGNFPPRFSGLQFPNYSSELNVNALELDDSALYLCASSLMSQGIGNTIYFGEGSWLTVV.

The chain links TRBV9 to TRBJ1-1, with D maybe TRBD1 (5 bases). CDR1 is SGDLS and CDR2 is YYNGEE in the germline V gene. This CDR3 contains 14 residues. V was pared by 1 base and J by 1 base, with 8 bases between. In DNA, the CDR3 is TGTGCCAGCAGCGTAAGTCAGGGGAACACTGAAGCTTTCTTT. Translating it yields CASSVSQGNTEAFF.

The chain uses TRBV5-1 and TRBJ2-7; TRBD1 is a possible D gene (5 bases). This CDR3 has 16 amino acids. Per the germline V gene, CDR1 is SGHRS and CDR2 is YFSETQ. The V gene lost 4 bases and the J gene lost 5 bases, with 22 bases spanning the gap. DNA for the CDR3: TGCGCCAGCAGCCCCTGGGCAGGGCGGACCCCCGACGAGCAGTACTTC. Amino acids: CASSPWAGRTPDEQYF.

The rearrangement joins TRBV2 to TRBJ2-3, with D maybe TRBD1 (6 bases). Germline values: CDR1 SNHLY, CDR2 FYNNEI. The CDR3 has 14 residues. Trimming left V 5 bases short and J 2 bases short, with 11 bases between. The CDR3 sequence: CASSRQGYTDTQYF. In DNA form, the CDR3 reads TGTGCCAGCAGTCGGCAGGGGTACACAGATACGCAGTATTTT.

This chain joins TRBV6-2 or TRBV6-3 and TRBJ2-1; D perhaps matches TRBD2 (6 bases). CDR3 length: 11 amino acids. CDR1 is MNHEY, CDR2 SVGEGT, per germline. Deletions cut 6 bases from V and 7 bases from J, with 7 bases between. CDR3 residues: CASSAGNEQFF. CDR3 coding DNA: TGTGCCAGCAGCGCGGGGAATGAGCAGTTCTTC.

The V and J genes are TRBV5-1 and TRBJ1-1; tentative D call: TRBD1 (5 bases). The V end was cut by 6 bases, the J end by 4 bases, with 19 bases between. CDR1 is SGHRS and CDR2 is YFSETQ in the germline V gene. The CDR3 sequence is 15 residues long. As DNA, the CDR3 is TGCGCCAGCATCGTTGCGCCAGGGTCGTTCACTGAAGCTTTCTTT. Protein sequence: CASIVAPGSFTEAFF.

The rearrangement joins TRBV7-2 to TRBJ2-2; tentative D call: TRBD2 (5 bases). The CDR3 has 14 residues. Trimming shortened V by 6 bases and J by 6 bases, and 14 bases separated the two germline ends. Per germline, CDR1 SGHTA and CDR2 FQGNSA. The CDR3 bases are TGTGCCAGCAGGCCAACTAGTTCTGCCGGGGAGCTGTTTTTT. It encodes CASRPTSSAGELFF.

This clone appeared a single time. The gene calls are TRBV20-1 and TRBJ2-5, with TRBD2 matching over 8 bases. CDR1 DFQATT and CDR2 SNEGSKA come from the germline V gene (reference sequence). The length of the CDR3 is 13 residues. Losses at the gene ends were 3 bases for V and 2 bases for J; bases not matched to a gene: 2. The CDR3 region is CSASTSGQETQYF. In DNA, the CDR3 is TGCAGTGCTAGTACTAGCGGACAAGAGACCCAGTACTTC.